Below are 10 T cell receptor beta chains sequenced from a single sample in a study of post-analysis software for immune sequencing data. Overall study results and limits: Controls showed lower frequencies than patients for roughly five TRBV segments, and TRBV5-6, TRBV5-1 and TRBV20-1 were among these.

The antigens these receptors bind are not known. Tagging with unique molecular identifiers was a feature of the TCR beta cDNA libraries. TCRdb called the PCR reads again in MiXCR, with one record for every CDR3 protein. This sample yields about 620,000 distinct CDR3 sequences, of which roughly 47% are seen a single time; approximately 1.7% belongs to the top ten. Sequencing was carried out using blood. Every receptor here comes from a girl aged 5 to 17 with multiple sclerosis.

This clonotype was seen only a few times. The gene calls are TRBV10-3 and TRBJ2-7; maybe TRBD2 (6 bases). The J call is in doubt because the DNA end fits TRBJ2-5 better. CDR1 is ENHRY and CDR2 is SYGVKD in the germline V gene. The CDR3 spans 16 residues. The CDR3 bases are TGTGCCATCAGTCTCCAAGGGCGGGAAAATGGAGAGACCCAGTACTTC. Protein sequence: CAISLQGRENGETQYF.

The J gene is TRBJ1-1, the V gene TRBV4-1; no clear D gene. CDR1 MGHRA and CDR2 YSYEKL come from the germline V gene. This CDR3 is 13 amino acids long. Trimming shortened V by 6 bases and J by 0 bases, and 8 bases separated the two germline ends. The CDR3 is CASRVTLNTEAFF. CDR3 in DNA: TGCGCCAGCAGAGTCACATTGAACACTGAAGCTTTCTTT.

The chain is built from TRBV12-3 or TRBV12-4 and TRBJ2-3; TRBD2 agrees at 11 bases. This CDR3 is built from 16 residues. The junction had 4 bases not matched to a gene; V was cut back by 5 bases and J by 0 bases. This CDR3 is CASSKLAGVSTDTQYF. The CDR3 DNA follows: TGTGCCAGCAGTAAACTAGCGGGAGTGAGCACAGATACGCAGTATTTT.

Only a few counts were recorded for this clonotype. The V call is TRBV20-1, the J call TRBJ2-1; D is perhaps TRBD1 (6 bases). The CDR3 consists of 14 residues. CDR1 is DFQATT, CDR2 SNEGSKA, per germline (reference sequence). V lost 5 bases, J lost 5 bases, and 16 bases lay in between. As DNA, the CDR3 is TGCAGTGCTTCCGGGACACACACAAACAATGAGCAGTTCTTC. Its translation is CSASGTHTNNEQFF.

The chain links TRBV2 to TRBJ2-1; a possible D gene is TRBD1 (5 bases). The V gene's germline CDR1 is SNHLY and CDR2 FYNNEI. The length of the CDR3 is 15 residues. Between the trimmed V and J ends, which lost 3 bases and 7 bases, there was a span of 16 bases. This CDR3 is CASSDRQGPWNEQFF. As DNA, the CDR3 is TGTGCCAGCAGTGATAGGCAGGGTCCGTGGAATGAGCAGTTCTTC.

This clonotype showed up just a few times. The rearrangement uses TRBV29-1 and TRBJ2-4; D might be TRBD2 (7 bases). Trimming took off 4 bases at V and 15 bases at J, with 19 bases between the two ends. CDR1 and CDR2 from the germline V gene are SQVTM and ANQGSEA. This CDR3 region has 12 residues. The DNA of the CDR3 is TGCAGCGTTGGGAGGTCCGCAGGGGAGGGGTACTTC. Encoded protein: CSVGRSAGEGYF.

V usage is TRBV20-1 and J usage is TRBJ1-2; TRBD1 matches at 7 bases. Looked up from germline, CDR1 is DFQATT and CDR2 is SNEGSKA (reference sequence). The CDR3 sequence is 13 residues long. V trimming: 0 bases; J trimming: 6 bases; junction bases outside the gene matches: 4. This chain's CDR3 is CSARDTGDNGYTF. The CDR3, as DNA: TGCAGTGCTAGAGATACAGGGGATAATGGCTACACCTTC.

This clonotype was picked up a small number of times. The V call is TRBV7-8, the J call TRBJ2-5; D assignment may be TRBD1 or TRBD2 (5 bases each). This CDR3 contains 16 residues. CDR1 SGHVS and CDR2 FQNEAQ come from the germline V gene. The V end was cut by 3 bases, the J end by 4 bases, with 18 bases between. CDR3 region: CASSFAGANKRETQYF. CDR3 nucleotides: TGTGCCAGCAGCTTTGCCGGGGCCAATAAGCGAGAGACCCAGTACTTC.

V is TRBV5-1 and J is TRBJ2-1; 7 bases fit TRBD2. The CDR3 contains 15 residues. Germline V CDR1 and CDR2: SGHRS, YFSETQ. V shed 4 bases and J 3 bases; nucleotides not matched to a gene: 7. CDR3 sequence (DNA): TGCGCCAGCAGCCCGGGGGGAGGAAACTACAATGAGCAGTTCTTC. It yields the protein CASSPGGGNYNEQFF.

The count of this clonotype is one. The genes are TRBV5-5 and TRBJ2-5; possibly TRBD2 for D (6 bases). This CDR3 has 15 amino acids. The germline CDR1 and CDR2 sequences are SGHKS and YYEKEE (reference sequence). Trimming stripped 3 bases from V and 5 bases from J, with 17 bases between. CDR3 sequence reads: CASSSGTPLGETQYF. The CDR3 bases are TGTGCCAGCAGCTCCGGGACTCCTCTCGGGGAGACCCAGTACTTC.